The rows below give T cell receptor beta chains drawn from one sample of a study of spatial heterogeneity in lung cancer. MiXCR, run by TCRdb on the 5' RACE reads, gives a single entry per CDR3 protein. Of over 3,000 distinct CDR3 sequences listed, about 8.8% are singletons. Here the sequenced sample was lung tumor tissue, taken at surgery. The receptor set was obtained from a male donor with early-stage non-small cell lung cancer. Each CDR3 is given with its conserved first and last residue. The D gene is left open where the match is weak. Expanded clones get a size class; other rows say once, few or many, or leave the size out.

>TRBJ2-3|NA|TRBD1|TRBV29-1
TGCAGCGTTACACAGGGGGTTACAGATACGCAGTATTTT
CSVTQGVTDTQYF
>TRBJ1-6|few|TRBD1|TRBV27
TGTGCCAGCAGTTGGTTCGGCGGGACAGATAATTCACCCCTCCACTTT
CASSWFGGTDNSPLHF
>TRBJ1-5|medium-sized|NA|TRBV19
TGTGCCAGTAGCTTGGGACGGACTAGCAATCAGCCCCAGCATTTT
CASSLGRTSNQPQHF
>TRBJ1-2|medium-sized|NA|TRBV13
TGTGCCAGCAGCTTATACTACTATGGCTACACCTTC
CASSLYYYGYTF
>TRBJ2-7|medium-sized|TRBD1|TRBV3-1
TGTGCCAGCAGCCCCCACGGAGCAGGGGGCGACGAGCAGTACTTC
CASSPHGAGGDEQYF
>TRBJ2-6|many|NA|TRBV19
TGTGCCAGTTTTCAGGGGAAAAGCTCTGGGGCCAACGTCCTGACTTTC
CASFQGKSSGANVLTF
>TRBJ1-1|few|NA|TRBV11-2
TGTGCCAGCAGCTTAGACATGCGGACTGAAGCTTTCTTT
CASSLDMRTEAFF
>TRBJ2-7|medium-sized|NA|TRBV28
TGTGCCAGCAGTTCGACCCCCTCGGCTTTTGCCTTTGAGCAGTACTTC
CASSSTPSAFAFEQYF
>TRBJ1-5|few|NA|TRBV3-1
TGTGCCAGCAGCCGGGGGACTCGGCAGCCCCAGCATTTT
CASSRGTRQPQHF
>TRBJ2-7|medium-sized|NA|TRBV2
TGTGCCAGCAGTGAAGCCGGGCCCCCTGACGAGCAGTACTTC
CASSEAGPPDEQYF
>TRBJ1-5|medium-sized|NA|TRBV7-8
TGTGCCAGCAGCTTAGGGCGGTCGGGGAGCTCGCCCCAGCATTTT
CASSLGRSGSSPQHF
>TRBJ2-3|large|NA|TRBV28
TGTGCCAGCAGTTTGGCGCTAGCAAGAACGGATACGCAGTATTTT
CASSLALARTDTQYF
>TRBJ2-7|medium-sized|TRBD1|TRBV5-1
TGCGCCAGCAGCTTAGGGACAGGGGCAGCCGAGCAGTACTTC
CASSLGTGAAEQYF
>TRBJ1-1|medium-sized|NA|TRBV28
TGTGCCAGCAGTTTCAGGGCCACTGAAGCTTTCTTT
CASSFRATEAFF
>TRBJ1-2|medium-sized|NA|TRBV2
TGTGCCAGCAGGCCCCTCATTCCGGCAGGGAACTATGGCTACACCTTC
CASRPLIPAGNYGYTF
>TRBJ1-1|medium-sized|NA|TRBV5-6
TGTGCCAGCAGCTTAAGGGGTACTGAAGCTTTCTTT
CASSLRGTEAFF
>TRBJ2-1|medium-sized|NA|TRBV20-1
TGCAGTGCTAGGTTCGGTGAGAGGACCTCCTACAATGAGCAGTTCTTC
CSARFGERTSYNEQFF
>TRBJ1-5|large|NA|TRBV28
TGTGCCAGCCAGAACAGGGGCAATCAGCCCCAGCATTTT
CASQNRGNQPQHF
>TRBJ2-2|medium-sized|NA|TRBV6-1
TGTGCCAGCAGCGGCATATCGAACACCGGGGAGCTGTTTTTT
CASSGISNTGELFF
>TRBJ2-5|medium-sized|NA|TRBV7-2
TGTGCCAGCAGTCCTAGTAAACAAGAGACCCAGTACTTC
CASSPSKQETQYF
>TRBJ2-2|many|NA|TRBV24-1
TGTGCCACCAGTGACCCCTGGACTGGATCCGGGGAGCTGTTTTTT
CATSDPWTGSGELFF
>TRBJ2-3|few|NA|TRBV7-2
TGTGCCAGCAGCCAATCCGGGACCAAATTAGATACGCAGTATTTT
CASSQSGTKLDTQYF
>TRBJ2-2|medium-sized|NA|TRBV30
TGTGCCTGGACCGGGTACACCGGGGAGCTGTTTTTT
CAWTGYTGELFF
>TRBJ2-3|medium-sized|NA|TRBV5-4
TGTGCCAGCAGCTGGGAAGAAATTGCGGGCACAGATACGCAGTATTTT
CASSWEEIAGTDTQYF
>TRBJ1-1|medium-sized|NA|TRBV29-1
TGCAGCGTTTCGACAGGGAACACTGAAGCTTTCTTT
CSVSTGNTEAFF
>TRBJ2-3|NA|NA|TRBV27
TGTGCCAGCAGATTGTCAGGGTTTAGCACAGATACGCAGTATTTT
CASRLSGFSTDTQYF
>TRBJ2-3|medium-sized|NA|TRBV5-1
TGCGCCAGCAGCTTGCAGATCACAGATACGCAGTATTTT
CASSLQITDTQYF
>TRBJ2-1|medium-sized|TRBD2|TRBV7-8
TGTGCCAGCAGCTTAACCCAGAGACTAGCGGGAGTGGAGAATGAGCAGTTCTTC
CASSLTQRLAGVENEQFF
>TRBJ2-2|medium-sized|NA|TRBV6-2/TRBV6-3
TGTGCCAGCAGTTCCCACCCGAGGATCACCGGGGAGCTGTTTTTT
CASSSHPRITGELFF
>TRBJ2-1|medium-sized|TRBD2|TRBV9
TGTGCCAGCAGCTCCGGACTAGTGGGAGGCTACAATGAGCAGTTCTTC
CASSSGLVGGYNEQFF
>TRBJ2-1|medium-sized|TRBD2|TRBV7-2
TGTGCCAGCAGCCTACTAGCGGGAGGTAGCAATGAGCAGTTCTTC
CASSLLAGGSNEQFF
>TRBJ2-7|medium-sized|NA|TRBV28
TGTGCCAGCAGAGAGGACGTTGACGAGCAGTACTTC
CASREDVDEQYF
>TRBJ1-5|NA|NA|TRBV20-1
TGCAGTGCTAGTCCGGGGAACAGGGTATTTGGGCCCCAGCATTTT
CSASPGNRVFGPQHF
>TRBJ2-1|medium-sized|TRBD1|TRBV13
TGTGCCAGCAGCGTGGACAGGCCACCTGCGGAGCAGTTCTTC
CASSVDRPPAEQFF
>TRBJ2-7|medium-sized|NA|TRBV13
TGTGCCAGCAGCTTAGCCACCGGGAGACACGAGCAGTACTTC
CASSLATGRHEQYF
>TRBJ1-2|medium-sized|NA|TRBV5-1
TGCGCCACCCGGGATACCGGCGGATCTAACTATGGCTACACCTTC
CATRDTGGSNYGYTF
>TRBJ1-2|medium-sized|NA|TRBV10-3
TGTGCCATCAGTGGGATTCAGGGACCAGCTAACTATGGCTACACCTTC
CAISGIQGPANYGYTF
>TRBJ1-5|few|NA|TRBV5-6
TGTGCCAGCAGCTTGGCCTCTTTAAGGGCAGGGGGCAATCAGCCCCAGCATTTT
CASSLASLRAGGNQPQHF
>TRBJ2-7|medium-sized|NA|TRBV7-9
TGTGCCAGCAGCGTAGACACCATGGAGCAGTACTTC
CASSVDTMEQYF
>TRBJ2-5|medium-sized|NA|TRBV18
TGTGCCAGCTCACAGGGACTCCAAGAGACCCAGTACTTC
CASSQGLQETQYF
>TRBJ2-2|few|TRBD2|TRBV20-1
TGCAGTGCTAGAGGCCTAGCGGGACGGTCCGGGGAGCTGTTTTTT
CSARGLAGRSGELFF
>TRBJ2-7|medium-sized|NA|TRBV28
TGTGCCAGCAGTACCCGCTTAAGCTCCTACGAGCAGTACTTC
CASSTRLSSYEQYF
>TRBJ1-6|few|NA|TRBV1
TGCACCAGCAGCCCCTCGAGAGGGGAGTATAATTCACCCCTCCACTTT
CTSSPSRGEYNSPLHF
>TRBJ1-5|medium-sized|NA|TRBV2
TGTGCCAGCAGTGAACGAGGAGGGTTCAATCAGCCCCAGCATTTT
CASSERGGFNQPQHF
>TRBJ2-5|medium-sized|NA|TRBV20-1
TGCAGTGCTAGATTGGGGGGGCTTAGGGAGACCCAGTACTTC
CSARLGGLRETQYF
>TRBJ2-7|medium-sized|NA|TRBV9
TGTGCCAGCAGCGTAGATCCTAGTCCCGGGTACGAGCAGTACTTC
CASSVDPSPGYEQYF
>TRBJ2-4|medium-sized|NA|TRBV5-1
TGCGCCAGTCGTAGGGAGGCGAAAAACATTCAGTACTTC
CASRREAKNIQYF
>TRBJ2-4|many|TRBD1|TRBV11-2
TGTGCCAGCAGGACAGGGACAGGGGGCTTGAAGGCCAAAAACATTCAGTACTTC
CASRTGTGGLKAKNIQYF
>TRBJ1-1|medium-sized|NA|TRBV6-5
TGTGCCAGCACATCAGGGATCAACACTGAAGCTTTCTTT
CASTSGINTEAFF
>TRBJ2-5|many|NA|TRBV24-1
TGTGCCACCAGTGATAACAGCGGCTTTCAAGAGACCCAGTACTTC
CATSDNSGFQETQYF
>TRBJ1-1|medium-sized|NA|TRBV5-1
TGCGCCAGCAGCTTGGCCCAGGGGACTGAAGCTTTCTTT
CASSLAQGTEAFF
>TRBJ2-5|medium-sized|NA|TRBV7-2
TGTGCCAGCAGCGGAGGGCCAACAGAGACCCAGTACTTC
CASSGGPTETQYF
>TRBJ2-5|medium-sized|NA|TRBV10-2
TGCGCCAGCAGGGAGACAGGCTTTCAGGAGACCCAGTACTTC
CASRETGFQETQYF